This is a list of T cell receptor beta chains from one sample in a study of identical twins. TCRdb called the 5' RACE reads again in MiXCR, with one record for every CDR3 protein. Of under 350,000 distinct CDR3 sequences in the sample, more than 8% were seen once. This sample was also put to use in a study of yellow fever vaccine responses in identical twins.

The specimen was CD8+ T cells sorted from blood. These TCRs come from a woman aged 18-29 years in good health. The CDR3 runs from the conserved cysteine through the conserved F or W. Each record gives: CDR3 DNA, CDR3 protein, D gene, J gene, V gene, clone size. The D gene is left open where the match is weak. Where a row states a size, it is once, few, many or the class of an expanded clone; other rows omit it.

CDR3nt: TGTGCCAGCAGTGAAGGGGACGGTTCCTACAATGAGCAGTTCTTC; CDR3aa: CASSEGDGSYNEQFF; d_gene: .; j_gene: TRBJ2-1; v_gene: TRBV6-1; abundance: many
CDR3nt: TGTGCCAGCAGCCAAGTTACAGCCCAAGAGACCCAGTACTTC; CDR3aa: CASSQVTAQETQYF; d_gene: .; j_gene: TRBJ2-5; v_gene: TRBV3-1; abundance: .
CDR3nt: TGTGCCAGCAGCCCACAGGGCCGGAACATTCAGTACTTC; CDR3aa: CASSPQGRNIQYF; d_gene: .; j_gene: TRBJ2-4; v_gene: TRBV11-2; abundance: .
CDR3nt: TGTGCCAGCAGTGAATTTAGCGGGAAGAACACCGGGGAGCTGTTTTTT; CDR3aa: CASSEFSGKNTGELFF; d_gene: TRBD2; j_gene: TRBJ2-2; v_gene: TRBV6-2/TRBV6-3; abundance: few
CDR3nt: TGTGCCAGCACCAGGGGCAGCACTGAAGCTTTCTTT; CDR3aa: CASTRGSTEAFF; d_gene: .; j_gene: TRBJ1-1; v_gene: TRBV28; abundance: .
CDR3nt: TGTGCCAGCAATAGACAGGGGGCTAATTCACCCCTCCACTTT; CDR3aa: CASNRQGANSPLHF; d_gene: TRBD1; j_gene: TRBJ1-6; v_gene: TRBV12-3/TRBV12-4; abundance: .
CDR3nt: TGCGCCAGCAGTCAGTCTAGCAGACCAGAGACCCAGTACTTC; CDR3aa: CASSQSSRPETQYF; d_gene: .; j_gene: TRBJ2-5; v_gene: TRBV23-1; abundance: .
CDR3nt: TGTGCCAGCAGGCCGCATGACGATACTCCTGGGGCCAACGTCCTGACTTTC; CDR3aa: CASRPHDDTPGANVLTF; d_gene: .; j_gene: TRBJ2-6; v_gene: TRBV12-3/TRBV12-4; abundance: .
CDR3nt: TGTGCCAGCAGCCTCGACAGGGCTTTGCGAGAGACCCAGTACTTC; CDR3aa: CASSLDRALRETQYF; d_gene: TRBD1; j_gene: TRBJ2-5; v_gene: TRBV7-2; abundance: many
CDR3nt: TGTGCCAGCAGCGGTACAGGGGGACGGCACGAGCAGTACTTC; CDR3aa: CASSGTGGRHEQYF; d_gene: TRBD1; j_gene: TRBJ2-7; v_gene: TRBV11-2; abundance: .
CDR3nt: TGCAGCGCCTACCCAGCTAGCGGGAGTAACACAGATACGCAGTATTTT; CDR3aa: CSAYPASGSNTDTQYF; d_gene: TRBD2; j_gene: TRBJ2-3; v_gene: TRBV29-1; abundance: many
CDR3nt: TGTGCCAGCTCACCACTCTACAGTCCGGCGGACACCGGGGAGCTGTTTTTT; CDR3aa: CASSPLYSPADTGELFF; d_gene: .; j_gene: TRBJ2-2; v_gene: TRBV18; abundance: few
CDR3nt: TGTGCCAGCAGCTCGACTCCCGGGGAGACCCAGTACTTC; CDR3aa: CASSSTPGETQYF; d_gene: .; j_gene: TRBJ2-5; v_gene: TRBV7-2; abundance: few
CDR3nt: TGTGCCAGCAGCCAAGATCTGGAAAGGGAAGATACGCAGTATTTT; CDR3aa: CASSQDLEREDTQYF; d_gene: .; j_gene: TRBJ2-3; v_gene: TRBV3-1; abundance: .
CDR3nt: TGTGCCACCTCCCCAAACGAGGCGGGGGAGACCCAGTACTTC; CDR3aa: CATSPNEAGETQYF; d_gene: .; j_gene: TRBJ2-5; v_gene: TRBV12-3/TRBV12-4; abundance: few
CDR3nt: TGCAGTGCCCTGGACTACTCCTACGAGCAGTACTTC; CDR3aa: CSALDYSYEQYF; d_gene: .; j_gene: TRBJ2-7; v_gene: TRBV20-1; abundance: many
CDR3nt: TGCAGTGCTAGACCGGGAGGGTACGAGCAGTACTTC; CDR3aa: CSARPGGYEQYF; d_gene: TRBD2; j_gene: TRBJ2-7; v_gene: TRBV20-1; abundance: many
CDR3nt: TGTGCCAGCACCCTCAGCCCCCCTGAAGCTTTCTTT; CDR3aa: CASTLSPPEAFF; d_gene: .; j_gene: TRBJ1-1; v_gene: TRBV12-3/TRBV12-4; abundance: many
CDR3nt: TGTGCCAGCAGTCCCCGGGTAGGGATATATGGCTACACCTTC; CDR3aa: CASSPRVGIYGYTF; d_gene: .; j_gene: TRBJ1-2; v_gene: TRBV27; abundance: few
CDR3nt: TGTGCCAGCAGGCCACAGGGAAGCGAGCAGTACTTC; CDR3aa: CASRPQGSEQYF; d_gene: .; j_gene: TRBJ2-7; v_gene: TRBV27; abundance: .
CDR3nt: TGTGCCAGCAGCTTACGAGGCAATCAGCCCCAGCATTTT; CDR3aa: CASSLRGNQPQHF; d_gene: .; j_gene: TRBJ1-5; v_gene: TRBV7-9; abundance: many
CDR3nt: TGTGCCAGCAGGACTAAGACCGCCACCTACGAAAAACTGTTTTTT; CDR3aa: CASRTKTATYEKLFF; d_gene: .; j_gene: TRBJ1-4; v_gene: TRBV2; abundance: .
CDR3nt: TGTGCCAGCAGCTTAAGTCGGATGAACACTGAAGCTTTCTTT; CDR3aa: CASSLSRMNTEAFF; d_gene: .; j_gene: TRBJ1-1; v_gene: TRBV7-2; abundance: many
CDR3nt: TGTGCCAGCAGCCCCCGACAGGTATCGGATTTCACAGATACGCAGTATTTT; CDR3aa: CASSPRQVSDFTDTQYF; d_gene: .; j_gene: TRBJ2-3; v_gene: TRBV7-9; abundance: many
CDR3nt: TGCAGCGTCGCCGGGACAGGGATCACTGAAGCTTTCTTT; CDR3aa: CSVAGTGITEAFF; d_gene: TRBD1; j_gene: TRBJ1-1; v_gene: TRBV29-1; abundance: many
CDR3nt: TGTGCCAGCAGCTTGGGTTCGACAGACACCGGGGAGCTGTTTTTT; CDR3aa: CASSLGSTDTGELFF; d_gene: .; j_gene: TRBJ2-2; v_gene: TRBV5-4; abundance: few
CDR3nt: TGTGCCAGCAGTTTATCGGCAGGCTCCTACAATGAGCAGTTCTTC; CDR3aa: CASSLSAGSYNEQFF; d_gene: .; j_gene: TRBJ2-1; v_gene: TRBV27; abundance: many
CDR3nt: TGTGCCAGCAGCTTAGAGGCGGGAGGCACCGGGGAGCTGTTTTTT; CDR3aa: CASSLEAGGTGELFF; d_gene: TRBD2; j_gene: TRBJ2-2; v_gene: TRBV7-8; abundance: many
CDR3nt: TGTGCCAGCAGAAGGAGTTGGGCGGGGGGGCCGAAGGAGACCCAGTACTTC; CDR3aa: CASRRSWAGGPKETQYF; d_gene: TRBD2; j_gene: TRBJ2-5; v_gene: TRBV2; abundance: few
CDR3nt: TGTGCCAGCAGCTTAGACGGGGGCAGTGAGCAGTTCTTC; CDR3aa: CASSLDGGSEQFF; d_gene: .; j_gene: TRBJ2-1; v_gene: TRBV7-6; abundance: few
CDR3nt: TGTGCCAGCAGTTACTCCCTTTCCAGCTCCTACGAGCAGTACTTC; CDR3aa: CASSYSLSSSYEQYF; d_gene: .; j_gene: TRBJ2-7; v_gene: TRBV6-2/TRBV6-3; abundance: few
CDR3nt: TGTGCCAGCAGCCCCTTTGGTAGCCAAGCCTCATACGAGCAGTACTTC; CDR3aa: CASSPFGSQASYEQYF; d_gene: .; j_gene: TRBJ2-7; v_gene: TRBV7-9; abundance: .
CDR3nt: TGTGCCAGCAGCGAACTTGGGACACACAATGAGCAGTTCTTC; CDR3aa: CASSELGTHNEQFF; d_gene: .; j_gene: TRBJ2-1; v_gene: TRBV11-2; abundance: many
CDR3nt: TGTGCCAGTAGTATTGGGAGGGTAGGCTACAATGAGCAGTTCTTC; CDR3aa: CASSIGRVGYNEQFF; d_gene: TRBD2; j_gene: TRBJ2-1; v_gene: TRBV19; abundance: few
CDR3nt: TGTGCCAGCAGTTTTTCCCAAAATCAGCCCCAGCATTTT; CDR3aa: CASSFSQNQPQHF; d_gene: .; j_gene: TRBJ1-5; v_gene: TRBV27; abundance: few
CDR3nt: TGTGCCAGCAGCCCACTCTCAGGACTAGCGGGGCCCCTGAGCTCCTACGAGCAGTACTTC; CDR3aa: CASSPLSGLAGPLSSYEQYF; d_gene: TRBD2; j_gene: TRBJ2-7; v_gene: TRBV28; abundance: few
CDR3nt: TGTGCCAGCAGCTTTTGGGCCTCGAACACTGAAGCTTTCTTT; CDR3aa: CASSFWASNTEAFF; d_gene: .; j_gene: TRBJ1-1; v_gene: TRBV5-6; abundance: many
CDR3nt: TGTGCCAGCAGCGCCTCGGACAGGGGATGGGCTGAAGCTTTCTTT; CDR3aa: CASSASDRGWAEAFF; d_gene: TRBD1; j_gene: TRBJ1-1; v_gene: TRBV7-9; abundance: many
CDR3nt: TGTGCCAGCAGCCAAGAGAGCCATCAGCCCCAGCATTTT; CDR3aa: CASSQESHQPQHF; d_gene: .; j_gene: TRBJ1-5; v_gene: TRBV4-2; abundance: many
CDR3nt: TGTGCCAGCTCACCTTTTAGCTCCTACAATGAGCAGTTCTTC; CDR3aa: CASSPFSSYNEQFF; d_gene: .; j_gene: TRBJ2-1; v_gene: TRBV27; abundance: many
CDR3nt: TGTGCCAGCAGTTTGGGGCACCCCATCTCCGAGCAGTACTTC; CDR3aa: CASSLGHPISEQYF; d_gene: .; j_gene: TRBJ2-7; v_gene: TRBV27; abundance: .
CDR3nt: TGTGCCAGCAGCTTGTTTGGTAGCGGGGGATTTTACAATGAGCAGTTCTTC; CDR3aa: CASSLFGSGGFYNEQFF; d_gene: TRBD2; j_gene: TRBJ2-1; v_gene: TRBV5-6; abundance: few
CDR3nt: TGTGCCAGCAGCTTAAGAGGGACAGGGGGGACTAGCGTCAATGAGCAGTTCTTC; CDR3aa: CASSLRGTGGTSVNEQFF; d_gene: .; j_gene: TRBJ2-1; v_gene: TRBV11-2; abundance: .
CDR3nt: TGCAGCGTTGAGCGGCAGACCGGGGAGCTGTTTTTT; CDR3aa: CSVERQTGELFF; d_gene: .; j_gene: TRBJ2-2; v_gene: TRBV29-1; abundance: many
CDR3nt: TGTGCCACCAGTGATTCCTCTCGGACAGGGATAAATGAAAAACTGTTTTTT; CDR3aa: CATSDSSRTGINEKLFF; d_gene: TRBD1; j_gene: TRBJ1-4; v_gene: TRBV24-1; abundance: few
CDR3nt: TGTGCCAGCTCACCCCGGGGGGCTAGTGGTGAGCAGTTCTTC; CDR3aa: CASSPRGASGEQFF; d_gene: .; j_gene: TRBJ2-1; v_gene: TRBV18; abundance: many
CDR3nt: TGCAGTGCTAGAGATTACAGGACTAGCGGATATGAGCAGTTCTTC; CDR3aa: CSARDYRTSGYEQFF; d_gene: TRBD2; j_gene: TRBJ2-1; v_gene: TRBV20-1; abundance: .
CDR3nt: TGTGCCACCAGGGACAGGGTTGGAGAGCAGTACTTC; CDR3aa: CATRDRVGEQYF; d_gene: TRBD1; j_gene: TRBJ2-7; v_gene: TRBV2; abundance: few
CDR3nt: TGTGCCAGCGCCCTGATTGATGAGCAGTTCTTC; CDR3aa: CASALIDEQFF; d_gene: .; j_gene: TRBJ2-1; v_gene: TRBV28; abundance: many
CDR3nt: TGTGCCAGCAGTAACACCGGGGAGCTGTTTTTT; CDR3aa: CASSNTGELFF; d_gene: .; j_gene: TRBJ2-2; v_gene: TRBV6-1; abundance: many
CDR3nt: TGCGCCAGCAGCCAATCCCAGACAGGGGCCTACGAGCAGTACTTC; CDR3aa: CASSQSQTGAYEQYF; d_gene: TRBD1; j_gene: TRBJ2-7; v_gene: TRBV4-3; abundance: .
CDR3nt: TGTGCCAGCAGTTCGACAGGTAGCAATCAGCCCCAGCATTTT; CDR3aa: CASSSTGSNQPQHF; d_gene: .; j_gene: TRBJ1-5; v_gene: TRBV12-3/TRBV12-4; abundance: many
CDR3nt: TGTGCCAGCAGCCCCGGCCCGACTACCATCTACAATGAGCAGTTCTTC; CDR3aa: CASSPGPTTIYNEQFF; d_gene: .; j_gene: TRBJ2-1; v_gene: TRBV7-8; abundance: few
CDR3nt: TGCAGCGTTGAAGATCGGGGCGCCGAGCAGTACTTC; CDR3aa: CSVEDRGAEQYF; d_gene: .; j_gene: TRBJ2-7; v_gene: TRBV29-1; abundance: .
CDR3nt: TGTGCCAGCAGTTACTCCGGTCAGGGTTACAATGAGCAGTTCTTC; CDR3aa: CASSYSGQGYNEQFF; d_gene: .; j_gene: TRBJ2-1; v_gene: TRBV6-5; abundance: many
CDR3nt: TGTGCCAGCGGGTCTGGGCAGGGTAAACACGAGCAGTACTTC; CDR3aa: CASGSGQGKHEQYF; d_gene: .; j_gene: TRBJ2-7; v_gene: TRBV27; abundance: .
CDR3nt: TGTGCCATCAAAACCCCGGGACGGCAAGAGACCCAGTACTTC; CDR3aa: CAIKTPGRQETQYF; d_gene: .; j_gene: TRBJ2-5; v_gene: TRBV10-3; abundance: .
CDR3nt: TGTGCCAGCAGCGTTAGCGGGTCCTACTCCTACAATGAGCAGTTCTTC; CDR3aa: CASSVSGSYSYNEQFF; d_gene: TRBD2; j_gene: TRBJ2-1; v_gene: TRBV9; abundance: few
CDR3nt: TGTGCCAGCAGCTTAGCCGCTAGCGGGGGGGTATCGTACGAGCAGTACTTC; CDR3aa: CASSLAASGGVSYEQYF; d_gene: TRBD2; j_gene: TRBJ2-7; v_gene: TRBV13; abundance: .
CDR3nt: TGCAGCGTTGTGGAACAGGGTTATGGCTACACCTTC; CDR3aa: CSVVEQGYGYTF; d_gene: .; j_gene: TRBJ1-2; v_gene: TRBV29-1; abundance: .